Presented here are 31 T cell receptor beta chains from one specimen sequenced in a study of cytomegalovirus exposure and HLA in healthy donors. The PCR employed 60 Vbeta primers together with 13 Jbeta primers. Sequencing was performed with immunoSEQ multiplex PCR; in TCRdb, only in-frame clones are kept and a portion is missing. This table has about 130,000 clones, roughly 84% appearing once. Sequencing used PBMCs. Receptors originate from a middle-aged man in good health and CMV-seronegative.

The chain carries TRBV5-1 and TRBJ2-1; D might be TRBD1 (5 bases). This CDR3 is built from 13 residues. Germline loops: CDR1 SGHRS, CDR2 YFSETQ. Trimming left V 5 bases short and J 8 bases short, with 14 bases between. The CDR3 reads CASRRIEGDEQFF. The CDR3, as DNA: TGCGCCAGCAGGAGGATTGAAGGGGATGAGCAGTTCTTC.

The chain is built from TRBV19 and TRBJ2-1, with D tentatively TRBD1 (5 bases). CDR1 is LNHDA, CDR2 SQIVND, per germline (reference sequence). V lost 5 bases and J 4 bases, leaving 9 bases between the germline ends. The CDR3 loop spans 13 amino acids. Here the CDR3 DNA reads TGTGCCAGTAGTTGGGGCAGGTACAATGAGCAGTTCTTC. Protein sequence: CASSWGRYNEQFF.

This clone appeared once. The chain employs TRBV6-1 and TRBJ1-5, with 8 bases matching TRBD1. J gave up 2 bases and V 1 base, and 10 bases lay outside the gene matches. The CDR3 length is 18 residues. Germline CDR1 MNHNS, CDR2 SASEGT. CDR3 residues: CASSEGQGPATGNQPQHF. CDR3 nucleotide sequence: TGTGCCAGCAGTGAAGGACAGGGGCCAGCAACTGGCAATCAGCCCCAGCATTTT.

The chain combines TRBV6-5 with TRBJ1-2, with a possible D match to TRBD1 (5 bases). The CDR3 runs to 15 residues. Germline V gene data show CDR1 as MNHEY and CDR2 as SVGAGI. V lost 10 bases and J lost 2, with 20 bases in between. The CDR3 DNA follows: TGTGCCACCAAGGCCGCCCCGACAGCGAACTATGGCTACACCTTC. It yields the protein CATKAAPTANYGYTF.

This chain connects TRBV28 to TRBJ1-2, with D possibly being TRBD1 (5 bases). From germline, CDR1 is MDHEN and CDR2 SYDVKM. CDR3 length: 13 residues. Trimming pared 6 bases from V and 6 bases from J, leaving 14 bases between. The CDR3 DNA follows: TGTGCCAGCAGGAGACAGTTTGGCCATGGCTACACCTTC. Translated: CASRRQFGHGYTF.

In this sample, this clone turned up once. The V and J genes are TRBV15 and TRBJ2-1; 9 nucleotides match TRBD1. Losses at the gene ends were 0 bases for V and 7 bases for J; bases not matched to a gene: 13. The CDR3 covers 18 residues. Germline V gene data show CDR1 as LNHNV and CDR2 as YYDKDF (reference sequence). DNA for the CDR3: TGTGCCACCAGCAGAGATTTGGTAGGGACAGGGACTATGAATGAGCAGTTCTTC. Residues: CATSRDLVGTGTMNEQFF.

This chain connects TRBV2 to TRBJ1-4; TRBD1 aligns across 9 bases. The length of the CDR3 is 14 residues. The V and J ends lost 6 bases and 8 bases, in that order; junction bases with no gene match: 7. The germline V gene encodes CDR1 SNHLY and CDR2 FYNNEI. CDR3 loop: CASSLQGAGEKLFF. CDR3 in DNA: TGTGCCAGCAGCTTACAGGGGGCAGGGGAAAAACTGTTTTTT.

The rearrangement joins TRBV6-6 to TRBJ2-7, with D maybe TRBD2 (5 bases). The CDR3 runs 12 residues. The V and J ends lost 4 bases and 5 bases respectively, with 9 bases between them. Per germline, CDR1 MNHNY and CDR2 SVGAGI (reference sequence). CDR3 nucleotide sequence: TGTGCCAGCAGTTGGGTCGGGGACGAGCAGTACTTC. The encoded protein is CASSWVGDEQYF.

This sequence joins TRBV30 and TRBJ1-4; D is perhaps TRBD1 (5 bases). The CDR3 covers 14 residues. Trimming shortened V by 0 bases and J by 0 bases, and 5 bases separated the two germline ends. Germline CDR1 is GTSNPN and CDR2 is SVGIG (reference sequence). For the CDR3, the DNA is TGTGCCTGGAGTGTAGGGGCAACTAATGAAAAACTGTTTTTT. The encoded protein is CAWSVGATNEKLFF.

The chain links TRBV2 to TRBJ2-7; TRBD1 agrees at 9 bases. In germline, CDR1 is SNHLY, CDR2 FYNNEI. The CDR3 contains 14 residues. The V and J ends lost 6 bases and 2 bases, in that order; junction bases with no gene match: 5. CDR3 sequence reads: CASSPGTGTYEQYF. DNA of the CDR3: TGTGCCAGCAGCCCCGGGACAGGGACCTACGAGCAGTACTTC.

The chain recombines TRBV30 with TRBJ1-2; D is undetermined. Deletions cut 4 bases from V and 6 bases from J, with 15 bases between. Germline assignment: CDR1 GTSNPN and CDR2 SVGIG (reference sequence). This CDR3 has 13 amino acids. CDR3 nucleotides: TGTGCCTGGAACCTCGTTGCTGGGCATGGCTACACCTTC. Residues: CAWNLVAGHGYTF. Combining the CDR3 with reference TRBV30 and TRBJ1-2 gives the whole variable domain SQTIHQWPATLVQPVGSPLSLECTVEGTSNPNLYWYRQAAGRGLQLLFYSVGIGQISSEVPQNLSASRPQDRQFILSSKKLLLSDSGFYLCAWNLVAGHGYTFGSGTRLTVV.

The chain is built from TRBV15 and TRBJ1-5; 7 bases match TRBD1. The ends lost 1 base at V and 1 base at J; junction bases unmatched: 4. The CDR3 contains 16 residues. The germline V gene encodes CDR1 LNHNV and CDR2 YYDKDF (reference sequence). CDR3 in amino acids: CATSRGQTGSNQPQHF. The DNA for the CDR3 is TGTGCCACCAGCAGAGGCCAGACAGGGAGCAATCAGCCCCAGCATTTT.

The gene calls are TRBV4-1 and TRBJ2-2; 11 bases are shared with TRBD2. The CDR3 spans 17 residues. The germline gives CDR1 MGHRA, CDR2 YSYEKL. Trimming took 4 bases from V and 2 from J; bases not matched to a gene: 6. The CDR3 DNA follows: TGCGCCAGCAGCCCATTGACTAGCGGGAAAAACACCGGGGAGCTGTTTTTT. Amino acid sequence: CASSPLTSGKNTGELFF.

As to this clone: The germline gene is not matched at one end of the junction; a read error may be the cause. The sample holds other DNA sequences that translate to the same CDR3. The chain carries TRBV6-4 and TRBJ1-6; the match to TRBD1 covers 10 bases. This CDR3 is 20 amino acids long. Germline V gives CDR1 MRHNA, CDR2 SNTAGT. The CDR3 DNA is TGTGCCAGCAGTGACTCTAGCCGGGACAGGGGCCCTCAGGGTAATTCCCCCCTCCACTTT. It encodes CASSDSSRDRGPQGNSPLHF.

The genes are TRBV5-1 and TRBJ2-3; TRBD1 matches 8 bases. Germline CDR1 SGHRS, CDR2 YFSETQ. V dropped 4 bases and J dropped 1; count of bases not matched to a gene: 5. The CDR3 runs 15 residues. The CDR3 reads CASSPPTGGTDTQYF. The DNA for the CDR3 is TGCGCCAGCAGCCCCCCGACAGGGGGCACAGATACGCAGTATTTT.

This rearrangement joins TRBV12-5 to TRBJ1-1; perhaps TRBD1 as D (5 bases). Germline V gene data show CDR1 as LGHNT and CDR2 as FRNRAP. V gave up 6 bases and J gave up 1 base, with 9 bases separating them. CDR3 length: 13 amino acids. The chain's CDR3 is CASGDTSNTEAFF. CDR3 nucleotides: TGTGCTAGTGGGGACACGTCGAACACTGAAGCTTTCTTT.

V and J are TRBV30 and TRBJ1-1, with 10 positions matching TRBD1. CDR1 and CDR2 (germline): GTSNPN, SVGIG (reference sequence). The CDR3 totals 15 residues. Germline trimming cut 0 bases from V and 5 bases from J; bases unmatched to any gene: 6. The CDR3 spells CAWSVTGGARTEAFF. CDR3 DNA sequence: TGTGCCTGGAGTGTGACAGGGGGCGCGAGGACTGAAGCTTTCTTT.

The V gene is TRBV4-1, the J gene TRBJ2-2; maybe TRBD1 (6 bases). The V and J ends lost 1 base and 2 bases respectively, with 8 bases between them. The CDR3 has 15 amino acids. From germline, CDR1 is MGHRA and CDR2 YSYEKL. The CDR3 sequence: CASSQAGANTGELFF. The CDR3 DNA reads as TGCGCCAGCAGCCAAGCAGGGGCCAACACCGGGGAGCTGTTTTTT.

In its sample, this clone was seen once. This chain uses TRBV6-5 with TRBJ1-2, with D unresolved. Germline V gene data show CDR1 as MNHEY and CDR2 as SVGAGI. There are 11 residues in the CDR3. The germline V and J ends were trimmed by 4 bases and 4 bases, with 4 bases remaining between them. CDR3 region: CASSSGYGYTF. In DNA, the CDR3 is TGTGCCAGCAGTTCCGGCTATGGCTACACCTTC.

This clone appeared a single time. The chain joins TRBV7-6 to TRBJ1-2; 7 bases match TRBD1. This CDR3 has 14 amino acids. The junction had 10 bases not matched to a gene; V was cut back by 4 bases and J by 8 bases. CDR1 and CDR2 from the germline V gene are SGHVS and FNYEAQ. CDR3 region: CASSWMTGSNGYTF. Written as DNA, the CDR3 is TGTGCCAGCAGCTGGATGACAGGGTCCAACGGCTACACCTTC.

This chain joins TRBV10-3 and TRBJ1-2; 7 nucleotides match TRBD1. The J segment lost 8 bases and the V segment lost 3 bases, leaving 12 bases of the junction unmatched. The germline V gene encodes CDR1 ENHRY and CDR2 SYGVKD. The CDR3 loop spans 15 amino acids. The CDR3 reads CAISEIMTGLGGYTF. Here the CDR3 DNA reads TGTGCCATCAGTGAAATCATGACAGGGCTCGGAGGCTACACCTTC.

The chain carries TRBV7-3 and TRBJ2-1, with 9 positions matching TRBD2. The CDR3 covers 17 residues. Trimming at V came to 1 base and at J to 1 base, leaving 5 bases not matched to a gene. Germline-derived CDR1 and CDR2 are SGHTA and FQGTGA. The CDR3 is CASSLNPSGASYNEQFF. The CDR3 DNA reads TGTGCCAGCAGCTTAAACCCTAGCGGGGCTTCCTACAATGAGCAGTTCTTC. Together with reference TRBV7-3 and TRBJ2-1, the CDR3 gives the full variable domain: GAGVSQTPSNKVTEKGKYVELRCDPISGHTALYWYRQSLGQGPEFLIYFQGTGAADDSGLPNDRFFAVRPEGSVSTLKIQRTERGDSAVYLCASSLNPSGASYNEQFFGPGTRLTVL.

The CDR3 sequence: CASSQKGGALGEKLFF. For the CDR3, the DNA is TGCGCCAGCAGCCAGAAAGGTGGGGCGCTTGGGGAAAAACTGTTTTTT. V is TRBV4-1 and J is TRBJ1-4; possibly TRBD1 for D (5 bases). Per germline, CDR1 MGHRA and CDR2 YSYEKL. CDR3 size: 16 residues. The V end lost 3 bases, the J end lost 8 bases, and 19 bases lay between the germline ends.

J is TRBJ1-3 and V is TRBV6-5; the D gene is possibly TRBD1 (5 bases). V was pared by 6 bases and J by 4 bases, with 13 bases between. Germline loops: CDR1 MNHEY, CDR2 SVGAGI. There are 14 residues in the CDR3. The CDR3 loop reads CASRGGKLGNTIYF. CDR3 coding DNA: TGTGCCAGCAGGGGGGGGAAACTAGGAAACACCATATATTTT.

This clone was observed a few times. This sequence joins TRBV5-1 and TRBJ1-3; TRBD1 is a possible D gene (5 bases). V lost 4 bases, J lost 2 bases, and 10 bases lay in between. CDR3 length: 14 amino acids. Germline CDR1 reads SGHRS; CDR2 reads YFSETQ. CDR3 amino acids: CASSPGLAGNTIYF. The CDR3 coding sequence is TGCGCCAGCAGCCCGGGACTTGCTGGAAACACCATATATTTT. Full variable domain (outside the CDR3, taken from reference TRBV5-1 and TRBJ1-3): KAGVTQTPRYLIKTRGQQVTLSCSPISGHRSVSWYQQTPGQGLQFLFEYFSETQRNKGNFPGRFSGRQFSNSRSEMNVSTLELGDSALYLCASSPGLAGNTIYFGEGSWLTVV.

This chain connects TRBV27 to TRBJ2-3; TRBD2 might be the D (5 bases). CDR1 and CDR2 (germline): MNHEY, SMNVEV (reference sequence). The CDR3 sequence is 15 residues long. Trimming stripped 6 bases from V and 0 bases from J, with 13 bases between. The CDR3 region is CASRATPGSTDTQYF. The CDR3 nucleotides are TGTGCCAGCAGGGCGACCCCGGGGAGCACAGATACGCAGTATTTT.

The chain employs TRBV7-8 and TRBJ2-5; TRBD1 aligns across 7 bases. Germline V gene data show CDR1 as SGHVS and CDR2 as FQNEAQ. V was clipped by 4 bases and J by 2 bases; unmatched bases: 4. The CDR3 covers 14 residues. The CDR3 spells CASSSGTVQETQYF. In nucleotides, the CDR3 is TGTGCCAGCAGCTCTGGGACAGTTCAAGAGACCCAGTACTTC.

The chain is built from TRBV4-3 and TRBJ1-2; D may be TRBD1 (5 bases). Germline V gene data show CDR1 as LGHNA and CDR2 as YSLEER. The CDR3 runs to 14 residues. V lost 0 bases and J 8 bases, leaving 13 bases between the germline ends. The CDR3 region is CASSQDRWTTGYTF. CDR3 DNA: TGCGCCAGCAGCCAAGACCGTTGGACAACAGGCTACACCTTC.

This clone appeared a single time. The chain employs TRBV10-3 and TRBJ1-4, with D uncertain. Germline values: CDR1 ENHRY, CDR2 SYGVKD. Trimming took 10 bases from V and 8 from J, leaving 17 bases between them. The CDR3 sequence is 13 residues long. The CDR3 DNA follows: TGTGCCACCGGACCACGGCGGGAAGAAAAACTGTTTTTT. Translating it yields CATGPRREEKLFF.

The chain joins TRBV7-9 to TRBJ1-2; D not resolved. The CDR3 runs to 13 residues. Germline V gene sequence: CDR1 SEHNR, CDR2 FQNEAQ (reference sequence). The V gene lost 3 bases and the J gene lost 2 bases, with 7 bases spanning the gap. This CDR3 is CASSLLQNYGYTF. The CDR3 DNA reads TGTGCCAGCAGCTTGTTGCAGAACTATGGCTACACCTTC. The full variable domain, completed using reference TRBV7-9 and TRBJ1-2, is DTGVSQNPRHKITKRGQNVTFRCDPISEHNRLYWYRQTLGQGPEFLTYFQNEAQLEKSRLLSDRFSAERPKGSFSTLEIQRTEQGDSAMYLCASSLLQNYGYTFGSGTRLTVV.

The CDR3 bases are TGTGCCAGCAGCTGGGGACAGGGGTGGTACGAGCAGTACTTC. The encoded protein is CASSWGQGWYEQYF. This chain joins TRBV7-9 and TRBJ2-7, with 10 bases matching TRBD1. The CDR3 sequence is 14 residues long. Per the germline V gene, CDR1 is SEHNR and CDR2 is FQNEAQ (reference sequence). The V gene end was trimmed by 4 bases and the J gene end by 4 bases; junction bases not matched to a gene: 4. Drawing the rest from reference TRBV7-9 and TRBJ2-7, the complete variable domain is DTGVSQNPRHKITKRGQNVTFRCDPISEHNRLYWYRQTLGQGPEFLTYFQNEAQLEKSRLLSDRFSAERPKGSFSTLEIQRTEQGDSAMYLCASSWGQGWYEQYFGPGTRLTVT.